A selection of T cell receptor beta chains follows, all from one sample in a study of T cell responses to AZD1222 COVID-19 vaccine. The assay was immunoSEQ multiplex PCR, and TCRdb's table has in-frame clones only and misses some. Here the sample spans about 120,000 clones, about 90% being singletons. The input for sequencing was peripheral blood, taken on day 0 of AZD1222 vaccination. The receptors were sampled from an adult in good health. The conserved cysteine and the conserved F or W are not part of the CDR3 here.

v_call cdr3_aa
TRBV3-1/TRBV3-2 ASSQSDRITNYGYT
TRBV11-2 ASRNRGGTGKETQY
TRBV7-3 ASSPDSNQPQH
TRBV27 ASSRNGRYEQY
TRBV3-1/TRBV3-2 ASSRSEITDTQY
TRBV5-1 ASSLAGLQPQH
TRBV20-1 SARPGVREF
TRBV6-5 ASSYAPSGGVYEQY
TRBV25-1 ASSERHPPYGYT
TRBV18 ASALGNTEAF
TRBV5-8 ASSWTELYGYT
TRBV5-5 ASSLATGGEAF
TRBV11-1 ASSLGGTYEQY
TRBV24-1 ATSGDVAYEQY
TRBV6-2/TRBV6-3 ASSGNRVGGFSPLH
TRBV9 ASSGGGAGETQY
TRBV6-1 ASTELRTGSTGELF
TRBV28 ASSSPQGPRGYT
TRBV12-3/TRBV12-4 ASRLDPNQPQH
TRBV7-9 ASSRNSEQY
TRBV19 ATQDRESGNSPLH
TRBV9 ASSNRQGGLTDTQY
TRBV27 ASSSKTSETREKLF
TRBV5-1 ASRREIGGSPLH
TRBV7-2 ASSLSVGTFYEQY
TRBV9 ASSVGTESSYEQY
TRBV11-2 ASSLVLWEQF
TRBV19 ASSPAGWTSYTGELF
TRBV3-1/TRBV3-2 ASSRDGGSYETQY
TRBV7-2 ASSLGLSSYNEQF
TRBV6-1 ASSATGTLSGNTIY
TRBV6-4 ASSDSEWGTGELF
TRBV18 ASSPRTQETQY
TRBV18 ASSTQGAGQPQH
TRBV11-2 ASSLTSMGIAHEQY
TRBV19 ASSIGQGARGEQF
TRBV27 ASSLNQANTEAF
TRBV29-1 SVEEGQETQY
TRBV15 ATSRWSAGSTEAF
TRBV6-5 ASSYSGGGHYGYT
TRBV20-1 SVQGRTEAF
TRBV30 AWSDTGQRTGELF
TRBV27 ASSLFSGDEKLF
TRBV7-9 ASSSQKNTEAF
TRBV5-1 ASGRGQTSEKLF
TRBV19 ASSTRGQGYEQY
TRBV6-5 ASSGIGKTYEQY
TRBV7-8 ASSPDAGVEQY
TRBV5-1 ASSLGDYNEKLF
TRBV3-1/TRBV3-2 ASSQGRNTGELF
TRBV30 AWNREGPYEQY
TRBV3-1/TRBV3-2 ASSQDLGTGELF
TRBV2 ASSTAPNTEAF
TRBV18 ASRFSGTGSGELF
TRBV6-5 ASRRTGGNEKLF